This entry is about one T cell receptor beta chain. Its antigen is unidentified. The data were obtained in a study of cytomegalovirus exposure and HLA in healthy donors. The PCR contained 60 Vbeta and 13 Jbeta primers. Here immunoSEQ multiplex PCR was the method, and the copy in TCRdb shows in-frame clones only, minus some. The table lists some 120,000 clones, 75% to 80% of them singletons. Study-level points and caveats: Later, an analysis showed that TCR beta chains associated with HLA were more clonally expanded than others that were equally common.

With V trimmed by 7 bases and J by 5 bases, 7 bases remained unmatched. This CDR3 region has 13 residues. Germline loops: CDR1 MDHEN, CDR2 SYDVKM. The donors (healthy individuals) were bone marrow donors. The receptor's source is a woman aged 35 to 49 in good health and CMV-seronegative. V gene TRBV28 combines with J gene TRBJ2-7; 8 bases align to TRBD2. The specimen was PBMCs. The CDR3 bases are TGTGCCAGCAAGCCGGGGGGGCGGAACGAGCAGTACTTC. As protein: CASKPGGRNEQYF.